This entry features one T cell receptor beta chain sequence. Its matching antigen is unknown. Sequencing used immunoSEQ multiplex PCR; TCRdb keeps in-frame clones, though not all of them. The sample has roughly 1.4 million clones, 98% seen once. The data derive from a study of shared clonotypes between healthy human individuals. Study-wide results and caveats: Non-shared clonotypes were found to have lower generation probabilities than the clonotypes that were shared by all four of the sorted-subset donors. Donor clonotype sharing was expected to depend on sequencing depth. Between a few donors, naive CD4 clonotypes were shared at a level of around 4.9%.

CD4+ cell separation produced CD45RA+ naive and CD45RA-negative memory subsets. CDR1 is MNHEY and CDR2 is SVGAGI in the germline V gene. Trimming pared 0 bases from V and 3 bases from J, leaving 10 bases between. The CDR3 runs 15 residues. The TCR was taken from a man under 40 in good health. V gene TRBV6-5 combines with J gene TRBJ2-3, with no clear D. The sample consisted of naive CD4+ T cells sorted from blood. The sample's subset: CD45RA+ positively selected. The CDR3 DNA reads as TGTGCCAGCAGTTACTCGATTAGTAGTACAGATACGCAGTATTTT. As protein: CASSYSISSTDTQYF.